These 18 T cell receptor beta chains came from one sample sequenced in a study of beta chain features in type 1 diabetes (dated by TCRdb to 2017 to 2018). The library was made by the immunoSEQ multiplex PCR assay. The entire isolated RNA was reverse transcribed using the High Capacity cDNA Reverse Transcription Kit, and thus expressed TCRB transcripts were sequenced. TCRdb retrieved this table from immuneACCESS and kept in-frame rearrangements only. Not all clones are present; in checked studies, unresolved V genes account for under half, and no reason is known for the remainder. Across this sample there are about 140,000 clones, with 9% to 10% seen only once. The top ten hold around 0.65% of the sample. What was sequenced was central memory CD4+ T cells from blood. These receptors came from a middle-aged woman in good health.

The chain is built from TRBV11-2 and TRBJ1-2, with 7 bases identical to TRBD1. CDR1 and CDR2 from the germline V gene are SGHAT and FQNNGV. V lost 5 bases to trimming and J lost 7 bases; unmatched junction nucleotides: 16. The CDR3 sequence is 16 residues long. The CDR3 protein is CASSDTLKTGELGYTF. In DNA form, the CDR3 reads TGTGCCAGCAGCGACACACTTAAAACAGGGGAACTTGGCTACACCTTC.

The chain has TRBV7-9 and TRBJ2-1; possibly TRBD1 for D (6 bases). The CDR3 contains 15 residues. Germline CDR1 SEHNR, CDR2 FQNEAQ (reference sequence). V lost 5 bases to trimming and J lost 3 bases, with 14 bases between them. The CDR3 region is CASSHPGQVYNEQFF. CDR3 nucleotide sequence: TGTGCCAGCAGCCATCCGGGACAAGTCTACAATGAGCAGTTCTTC.

This clone was seen a handful of times. The rearrangement uses TRBV18 and TRBJ1-1; D is ambiguous. Trimming took 6 bases from V and 4 from J, leaving 9 bases between them. The CDR3 has 12 amino acids. Per the germline V gene, CDR1 is KGHSH and CDR2 is LQKENI. The CDR3 here is CASSPGLTEAFF. The CDR3 DNA reads TGTGCCAGCTCCCCCGGTCTCACTGAAGCTTTCTTT.

The chain links TRBV11-2 to TRBJ2-3; no clear D. Germline V gives CDR1 SGHAT, CDR2 FQNNGV. The CDR3 runs to 12 residues. Trimming took 7 bases from V and 6 from J, leaving 11 bases between them. CDR3 sequence (DNA): TGTGCCAGCACCCACACGGAGGATACGCAGTATTTT. The encoded protein is CASTHTEDTQYF.

The chain carries TRBV6-4 and TRBJ1-5, with 7 bases fitting TRBD1. Trimming cost V 6 bases and J 5 bases; bases outside gene matches: 7. This CDR3 has 14 residues. CDR1 and CDR2 from the germline V gene are MRHNA and SNTAGT. The CDR3 region has the DNA TGTGCCAGCAGGTACAGACAGGGCGATCAGCCCCAGCATTTT. As protein: CASRYRQGDQPQHF.

This clone was observed a handful of times. The V call is TRBV2, the J call TRBJ2-1, with 12 bases aligning to TRBD2. Germline V gives CDR1 SNHLY, CDR2 FYNNEI. The trim removed 6 bases at V and 9 bases at J, leaving 6 bases unmatched. The CDR3 length is 14 residues. CDR3 in DNA: TGTGCCAGCAGGGAGTCTAGCGGGGGGGGTGAGCAGTTCTTC. This encodes CASRESSGGGEQFF.

The rearrangement uses TRBV21-1 and TRBJ1-2; the table gives TRBD1 as D, unverified against the DNA. TRBV21-1 is marked as a pseudogene. There are 13 residues in the CDR3. CDR3: CASSGQGARGYTF. CDR3 nucleotides: TGTGCCAGCAGCGGACAGGGGGCGCGGGGCTACACCTTC.

There are a few counts of this clone. The CDR3 here is CASSVQGGDDEQYF. The CDR3 DNA reads TGTGCCAGCAGCGTCCAGGGGGGCGACGACGAGCAGTACTTC. The chain joins TRBV7-2 to TRBJ2-7; D perhaps matches TRBD1 (7 bases). The CDR3 totals 14 residues. Germline V gene data show CDR1 as SGHTA and CDR2 as FQGNSA. The germline V and J ends were trimmed by 5 bases and 5 bases, with 16 bases remaining between them.

The chain has TRBV7-2 and TRBJ1-2; D remains ambiguous. CDR3 size: 16 residues. V gave up 3 bases and J gave up 8 bases, with 22 bases separating them. Germline assignment: CDR1 SGHTA and CDR2 FQGNSA. This CDR3 reads CASSFAGYGDSGGYTF. The CDR3 nucleotides are TGTGCCAGCAGCTTTGCGGGGTACGGGGATAGTGGGGGCTACACCTTC.

This clone was found a few times. The junction shows a germline mismatch at one end, possibly a read error. V usage is TRBV6-1 and J usage is TRBJ2-3, with D possibly TRBD2 on 6 matching bases. Germline V CDR1 and CDR2: MNHNS, SASEGT. This CDR3 is 15 amino acids long. In nucleotides, the CDR3 is TGTGCCATCAGTGCGGGACTGGTGAGCACAGATACGCAGTATTTT. Its translation: CAISAGLVSTDTQYF.

The chain is built from TRBV11-2 and TRBJ2-1; 7 nucleotides align to TRBD2. The V and J ends lost 7 bases and 3 bases, in that order; junction bases with no gene match: 12. The CDR3 consists of 16 residues. Looked up from germline, CDR1 is SGHAT and CDR2 is FQNNGV. The CDR3 protein is CASTRGGGGGYNEQFF. In DNA form, the CDR3 reads TGTGCCAGCACCCGAGGTGGTGGGGGGGGCTACAATGAGCAGTTCTTC.

This sequence joins TRBV7-9 and TRBJ2-3, with a possible D match to TRBD2 (6 bases). Germline assignment: CDR1 SEHNR and CDR2 FQNEAQ (reference sequence). V shed 5 bases and J shed 3 bases, with 15 bases lying between them. There are 15 residues in the CDR3. The CDR3 DNA reads TGTGCCAGCAGCCCCGCGGGGCATGGGACAGATACGCAGTATTTT. Encoded protein: CASSPAGHGTDTQYF.

The chain is built from TRBV19 and TRBJ1-5, with D possibly matching TRBD1 (5 bases). Trimming shortened V by 6 bases and J by 2 bases, and 11 bases separated the two germline ends. The CDR3 length is 14 residues. Germline lookup yields CDR1 LNHDA and CDR2 SQIVND (reference sequence). The CDR3 loop is CASREQDRNQPQHF. CDR3 bases: TGTGCCAGTAGAGAACAGGATCGCAATCAGCCCCAGCATTTT.

This clone has at least ten counts. The chain is built from TRBV29-1 and TRBJ1-5; a weak D match, TRBD1 (6 bases). From germline, CDR1 is SQVTM and CDR2 ANQGSEA. CDR3 length equals 13 residues. Trimming took off 6 bases at V and 5 bases at J, with 14 bases between the two ends. The CDR3: CSVRGQPDQPQHF. The CDR3 DNA reads as TGCAGCGTCCGCGGACAGCCTGATCAGCCCCAGCATTTT.

The chain joins TRBV5-1 to TRBJ2-3, with 7 bases identical to TRBD2. CDR3 size: 16 residues. The V segment lost 0 bases and the J segment 1 base; nucleotides outside the gene matches: 5. Germline values: CDR1 SGHRS, CDR2 YFSETQ. CDR3 sequence (DNA): TGCGCCAGCAGCTTGGCTCTAGCGGACCGCACAGATACGCAGTATTTT. Amino acid sequence: CASSLALADRTDTQYF.

The rearrangement joins TRBV5-1 to TRBJ2-3; a possible D gene is TRBD2 (5 bases). Trimming removed 0 bases at V and 1 base at J, with 12 bases between. Germline CDR1 and CDR2: SGHRS and YFSETQ. The CDR3 consists of 16 residues. The CDR3 loop reads CASSLGRETGTDTQYF. The CDR3 nucleotides are TGCGCCAGCAGCTTGGGAAGGGAGACGGGCACAGATACGCAGTATTTT.

This clone was observed a few times. The chain has TRBV6-4 and TRBJ1-2; D not resolved. Per germline, CDR1 MRHNA and CDR2 SNTAGT. CDR3 length equals 12 residues. Trimming took 2 bases from V and 4 from J, leaving 5 bases between them. As DNA, the CDR3 is TGTGCCAGCAGTGACCTCAGCTATGGCTACACCTTC. Translated, it gives CASSDLSYGYTF.

This clone was found a few times. The CDR3 loop reads CASSYPGGTDTQYF. The CDR3, as DNA: TGTGCCAGCAGCTACCCAGGGGGCACAGATACGCAGTATTTT. The chain combines TRBV28 with TRBJ2-3; D might be TRBD1 (6 bases). The germline CDR1 and CDR2 sequences are MDHEN and SYDVKM. This CDR3 has 14 residues. The ends were cut back, 6 bases at V and 1 base at J, with 11 bases in the middle.